This entry concerns a single T cell receptor beta chain. Its antigen is unidentified. The sample belongs to a study of blood T cells in healthy people across ages. Study-wide findings and caveats: Naive T cell percentage by flow cytometry tracked strongly with beta diversity. Long-lived donors carried more naive CD4+ cells and greater diversity than aged donors.

The second PCR ran about 6 to 12 cycles with a sample-barcoded 5' primer and J-beta primers. Each cDNA molecule carried a tag from a template-switch adaptor that contained 12 random nucleotides. Using its own MiXCR run on the 5' RACE reads, TCRdb lists one record per CDR3 protein. Of around 800,000 distinct CDR3 sequences in the sample, about 42% were seen once. CDR3 length: 11 amino acids. With 9 bases removed from V and 0 bases from J, the gap between germline ends came to 5 bases. Isolation of PBMCs gave at least 7 million cells per sample. Material for sequencing was blood. This clonotype was obtained from a man aged 55 to 70 in good health. The gene calls are TRBV12-3 or TRBV12-4 and TRBJ1-1; D remains ambiguous. CDR3 in amino acids: CASLMNTEAFF. The CDR3 DNA reads TGTGCCAGTCTCATGAACACTGAAGCTTTCTTT.